Shown below are 9 T cell receptor beta chains from a single sample sequenced in a study of T cell responses to AZD1222 COVID-19 vaccine. Here immunoSEQ multiplex PCR was the method, and the copy in TCRdb shows in-frame clones only, minus some. Among about 150,000 clones, around 88% were seen once, and the ten largest hold 3% to 4%. This sample comprised peripheral blood, obtained on day 0 of MenACWY control vaccination. These receptors were taken from an adult in good health.

The V gene is TRBV30, the J gene TRBJ2-4, with 8 bases identical to TRBD1. The germline gives CDR1 GTSNPN, CDR2 SVGIG (reference sequence). CDR3 length: 12 amino acids. The junction had 2 bases not matched to a gene; V was cut back by 3 bases and J by 7 bases. The CDR3, as DNA: TGTGCCTGGAGAAGGACAGGGAACATTCAGTACTTC. Encoded protein: CAWRRTGNIQYF. Complete variable domain (other parts from reference TRBV30 and TRBJ2-4): SQTIHQWPATLVQPVGSPLSLECTVEGTSNPNLYWYRQAAGRGLQLLFYSVGIGQISSEVPQNLSASRPQDRQFILSSKKLLLSDSGFYLCAWRRTGNIQYFGAGTRLSVL.

This sequence joins TRBV7-2 and TRBJ2-1; possibly TRBD2 for D (7 bases). Trimming cost V 3 bases and J 4 bases, with 13 bases left between them. CDR1 and CDR2 (germline): SGHTA, FQGNSA. CDR3 length: 15 amino acids. The CDR3 sequence: CASSLGGGGYNEQFF. The CDR3 DNA is TGTGCCAGCAGCTTGGGGGGCGGGGGATACAATGAGCAGTTCTTC.

This clone was found a few times. The same CDR3 is also encoded by other DNA sequences in this sample. V and J are TRBV5-5 and TRBJ1-3; weak D call: TRBD1 (5 bases). This CDR3 is built from 15 residues. V lost 2 bases and J 1 base, leaving 10 bases between the germline ends. CDR1 and CDR2 (germline): SGHKS, YYEKEE (reference sequence). The CDR3 sequence: CASSFQGGSGNTIYF. The CDR3 region has the DNA TGTGCCAGCAGCTTTCAGGGTGGTTCTGGAAACACCATATATTTT.

This sequence joins TRBV5-3 and TRBJ2-7, with a weak D call TRBD2 (7 bases). TRBV5-3 has ORF status, its function being uncertain. The V and J ends lost 2 bases and 2 bases respectively, with 23 bases between them. The CDR3 consists of 18 residues. Here the CDR3 reads CARSLLLAGAHPAYEQYF. CDR3 DNA: TGTGCCAGAAGCTTATTATTGGCGGGGGCGCACCCCGCCTACGAGCAGTACTTC.

CDR3 DNA: TGCGCCAGTCTAGCGGAGCCCGGGTACGAGCAGTACTTC. It specifies CASLAEPGYEQYF. The chain uses TRBV5-1 and TRBJ2-7, with 7 bases matching TRBD2. The ends lost 8 bases at V and 4 bases at J; junction bases unmatched: 9. The CDR3 is made up of 13 amino acids. From germline, CDR1 is SGHRS and CDR2 YFSETQ.

This clone turned up a few times. The genes are TRBV5-6 and TRBJ1-4, with TRBD1 as a possible D gene (6 bases). From germline, CDR1 is SGHDT and CDR2 YYEEEE. Trimming took off 4 bases at V and 8 bases at J, with 9 bases between the two ends. CDR3 length: 12 residues. The CDR3 DNA follows: TGTGCCAGCAGCCGGGGGCGAGAAAAACTGTTTTTT. Translating it yields CASSRGREKLFF.

Here the CDR3 DNA reads TGTGCCAGCAGTTTCCCCGGGGCTCGTCTAAATGAGCAGTTCTTC. Protein: CASSFPGARLNEQFF. The chain employs TRBV6-5 and TRBJ2-1; tentatively, D is TRBD1 or TRBD2 (5 bases each). V dropped 4 bases and J dropped 7 bases, with 17 bases sitting between them. The CDR3 is 15 amino acids. Germline assignment: CDR1 MNHEY and CDR2 SVGAGI.

This clone came up once. The J gene is TRBJ2-3, the V gene TRBV9, with D uncertain. Germline V CDR1 and CDR2: SGDLS, YYNGEE. Deletions cut 0 bases from V and 1 base from J, with 12 bases between. The CDR3 has 16 residues. DNA for the CDR3: TGTGCCAGCAGCGTAGGTCTTGGTCGGGGCACAGATACGCAGTATTTT. Protein: CASSVGLGRGTDTQYF. Full variable domain (remainder filled in from reference TRBV9 and TRBJ2-3): DSGVTQTPKHLITATGQRVTLRCSPRSGDLSVYWYQQSLDQGLQFLIQYYNGEERAKGNILERFSAQQFPDLHSELNLSSLELGDSALYFCASSVGLGRGTDTQYFGPGTRLTVL.

The rearrangement joins TRBV7-9 to TRBJ1-1; D unresolved. Germline V lookup: CDR1 SEHNR, CDR2 FQNEAQ (reference sequence). The CDR3 is 13 residues long. The germline V and J ends were trimmed by 1 base and 3 bases, with 6 bases remaining between them. The DNA for the CDR3 is TGTGCCAGCAGCTTAGGAGACGACACTGAAGCTTTCTTT. It translates to CASSLGDDTEAFF.